The subject of this entry is one T cell receptor beta chain. Its antigen remains unidentified. All of the donors resided in Nashville, Tennessee, and each was a Caucasian adult. The data originate from a study of shared clonotypes between healthy human individuals. As for the study in general: Used for every donor were three CD4 naive, three CD4 memory, two CD8 naive and one CD8 memory plate.

General study results and limits: Some naive CD4 clonotypes, approximately 4.5%, turned up in common across several donors. Estimated clonotype richness was generally higher in naive than memory subsets.

The repertoire was sequenced with immunoSEQ multiplex PCR; TCRdb's copy has only in-frame clones and lacks some. The table includes roughly 2.2 million clones, roughly 92% detected once. Germline CDR1 reads SGHRS; CDR2 reads YFSETQ. Trimming took 4 bases from V and 9 from J; bases not matched to a gene: 8. CDR3 length: 15 residues. This chain connects TRBV5-1 to TRBJ2-3, with 13 bases fitting TRBD2. The receptor was derived from a man between 18 and 29 years old in good health. Some clones in this sample may be carry-over from other donors' samples. Sequencing was carried out using naive CD4+ T cells from PBMCs. Subset meaning: CD45RA+ positively selected. This CDR3 is CASSPTGLAGTTQYF. DNA of the CDR3: TGCGCCAGCAGCCCCACGGGACTAGCGGGAACAACGCAGTATTTT.